The next 27 T cell receptor beta chains were all read from a single sample in a study of cytomegalovirus exposure and HLA in healthy donors. Some clones are missing from TCRdb's copy, which holds only in-frame ones; the method was immunoSEQ multiplex PCR. The table lists roughly 330,000 clones, about 90% of them singletons. The sample taken for sequencing was PBMCs. The receptors shown here come from a woman younger than 45 in good health and CMV-seropositive.

This clone was detected once. The rearrangement links TRBV7-9 to TRBJ2-2, with TRBD1 as a possible D gene (6 bases). V was cut by 2 bases and J by 3 bases, with 10 bases left in between. Per germline, CDR1 SEHNR and CDR2 FQNEAQ (reference sequence). This CDR3 has 15 residues. This chain's CDR3 is CASSLYRADTGELFF. CDR3 sequence (DNA): TGTGCCAGCAGCTTATACAGGGCTGACACCGGGGAGCTGTTTTTT. The complete variable domain, with remaining parts taken from reference TRBV7-9 and TRBJ2-2, reads DTGVSQNPRHKITKRGQNVTFRCDPISEHNRLYWYRQTLGQGPEFLTYFQNEAQLEKSRLLSDRFSAERPKGSFSTLEIQRTEQGDSAMYLCASSLYRADTGELFFGEGSRLTVL.

As concerns this clone: Additional DNA sequences in this sample encode the identical CDR3. The chain uses TRBV28 and TRBJ1-2; TRBD1 might be the D (6 bases). The CDR3 spans 13 residues. Trimming left V 5 bases short and J 1 base short, with 8 bases between. CDR1 is MDHEN, CDR2 SYDVKM, per germline. The CDR3 is CASSLRGNYGYTF. In DNA, the CDR3 is TGTGCCAGCAGTCTCAGGGGTAACTATGGCTACACCTTC.

V is TRBV6-5 and J is TRBJ2-7; 8 bases fit TRBD1. The trim removed 7 bases at V and 3 bases at J, leaving 5 bases unmatched. The V gene's germline CDR1 is MNHEY and CDR2 SVGAGI. The CDR3 length is 13 residues. The chain's CDR3 is CASTRTGGYEQYF. The CDR3 nucleotides are TGTGCCAGCACCCGAACAGGGGGCTACGAGCAGTACTTC.

Only a few counts were recorded for this clone. V gene TRBV28 combines with J gene TRBJ2-7; D uncertain. The CDR3 is 13 amino acids. V lost 3 bases to trimming and J lost 1 base, with 7 bases between them. Germline values: CDR1 MDHEN, CDR2 SYDVKM. The CDR3 region has the DNA TGTGCCAGCAGTTTTGTAGGTTCCTACGAGCAGTACTTC. This codes for CASSFVGSYEQYF.

The V and J genes are TRBV27 and TRBJ2-7, with D possibly being TRBD1 (5 bases). Trimming removed 4 bases from V and 4 bases from J, with 14 bases in between. Germline V gene lookup returns CDR1 MNHEY and CDR2 SMNVEV (reference sequence). The CDR3 consists of 14 residues. The CDR3 bases are TGTGCCAGCAGTTCAACCAGACAGAGATACGAGCAGTACTTC. It codes for CASSSTRQRYEQYF.

The rearrangement joins TRBV7-7 to TRBJ2-5; 9 bases align to TRBD1. The junction had 9 bases not matched to a gene; V was cut back by 5 bases and J by 5 bases. Germline V gene lookup returns CDR1 SSHAT and CDR2 FNYEAQ (reference sequence). This CDR3 has 15 amino acids. DNA for the CDR3: TGTGCCAGCAGCAAGAACAGGGGGCAGCAGGAGACCCAGTACTTC. Residues: CASSKNRGQQETQYF.

The gene calls are TRBV5-8 and TRBJ1-6, with D perhaps matching TRBD1 (5 bases). Germline lookup yields CDR1 SGHTS and CDR2 YDEGEE. CDR3 size: 14 residues. The V and J ends lost 4 bases and 7 bases respectively, with 12 bases between them. CDR3 DNA: TGTGCCAGCAGCCTGCCAGGGCGGAATTCACCCCTCCACTTT. It codes for CASSLPGRNSPLHF.

This clone came up once. The rearrangement joins TRBV5-5 to TRBJ1-5; D might be TRBD1 (5 bases). Germline V CDR1 and CDR2: SGHKS, YYEKEE (reference sequence). Trimming cost V 5 bases and J 4 bases, with 7 bases left between them. This CDR3 has 12 amino acids. The CDR3 sequence is CASRSGNQPQHF. The CDR3, as DNA: TGTGCCAGCAGATCAGGGAATCAGCCCCAGCATTTT.

The J gene is TRBJ2-2, the V gene TRBV2; weak D call: TRBD2 (6 bases). The length of the CDR3 is 14 residues. Germline values: CDR1 SNHLY, CDR2 FYNNEI. Trimming left V 7 bases short and J 6 bases short, with 15 bases between. CDR3 region: CASTVATRPGELFF. The CDR3 bases are TGTGCCAGCACCGTCGCGACTAGACCCGGGGAGCTGTTTTTT.

This clone occurred once. The rearrangement joins TRBV28 to TRBJ2-7; D is perhaps TRBD2 (6 bases). This CDR3 is built from 12 residues. V dropped 8 bases and J dropped 0 bases, with 8 bases sitting between them. Germline V gene lookup returns CDR1 MDHEN and CDR2 SYDVKM. The CDR3 DNA sequence: TGTGCCAGCTCCGGGAGCTCCTACGAGCAGTACTTC. This codes for CASSGSSYEQYF.

This clone was seen only a few times. The chain employs TRBV30 and TRBJ1-2; 7 bases match TRBD1. This CDR3 is 13 amino acids long. V lost 7 bases to trimming and J lost 12 bases; unmatched junction nucleotides: 17. Per the germline V gene, CDR1 is GTSNPN and CDR2 is SVGIG (reference sequence). The CDR3 coding sequence is TGTGCCTCCAGCAGGGGGGTCCCTCTGGAGGACACCTTC. It specifies CASSRGVPLEDTF.

This clone was seen just once. V is TRBV27 and J is TRBJ2-2; a weak D match, TRBD1 (5 bases). The germline CDR1 and CDR2 sequences are MNHEY and SMNVEV (reference sequence). V gave up 6 bases and J gave up 6 bases, with 11 bases separating them. This CDR3 is built from 13 residues. The CDR3 nucleotides read TGTGCCAGCAGGATAGACAGAGCCGGGGAGCTGTTTTTT. Protein sequence: CASRIDRAGELFF.

The chain has TRBV11-2 and TRBJ2-7, with 10 nucleotides matching TRBD2. Germline lookup yields CDR1 SGHAT and CDR2 FQNNGV. CDR3 length: 17 amino acids. Unmatched junction bases numbered 17, after V lost 5 bases and J lost 7 bases. This CDR3 is CASSPIVAGGLLGEQYF. CDR3 DNA: TGTGCCAGCAGCCCAATCGTAGCGGGGGGCCTTCTAGGGGAGCAGTACTTC.

The chain couples TRBV5-6 to TRBJ1-2; D unclear. The CDR3 covers 16 residues. CDR1 is SGHDT, CDR2 YYEEEE, per germline. Trimming pared 4 bases from V and 8 bases from J, leaving 24 bases between. DNA for the CDR3: TGTGCCAGCAGCGGCAGATACCGGGCCGGAGGACTAGGCTACACCTTC. This codes for CASSGRYRAGGLGYTF.

The rearrangement links TRBV28 to TRBJ2-1; 7 bases line up with TRBD2. CDR1 MDHEN and CDR2 SYDVKM come from the germline V gene. This CDR3 spans 10 amino acids. CDR3 sequence reads: CGSGVNEQFF. In DNA form, the CDR3 reads TGTGGAAGCGGGGTTAATGAGCAGTTCTTC.

The genes are TRBV27 and TRBJ2-2, with 14 bases lining up with TRBD2. The germline CDR1 and CDR2 sequences are MNHEY and SMNVEV (reference sequence). V lost 5 bases and J lost 7; bases outside the gene matches: 12. This CDR3 contains 18 residues. Here the CDR3 reads CASSPPAGLAGVDGELFF. CDR3 DNA sequence: TGTGCCAGCAGTCCCCCCGCGGGACTAGCGGGAGTGGACGGGGAGCTGTTTTTT.

This clone appeared once. V is TRBV18 and J is TRBJ2-1, with D perhaps being TRBD1 or TRBD2 (6 bases each). V lost 5 bases and J lost 5, with 22 bases in between. This CDR3 region has 17 residues. Per germline, CDR1 KGHSH and CDR2 LQKENI. This CDR3 reads CASSTSYTGRLNNEQFF. The CDR3, as DNA: TGTGCCAGCTCAACGAGTTATACAGGGAGGTTAAACAATGAGCAGTTCTTC.

This chain uses TRBV28 with TRBJ1-2, with TRBD1 matching 8 bases. With 6 bases clipped from V and 4 bases from J, the junction kept 10 bases outside the gene matches. The CDR3 is 15 residues long. CDR1 and CDR2 from the germline V gene are MDHEN and SYDVKM. The CDR3 spells CASSHPGTGGYGYTF. CDR3 nucleotide sequence: TGTGCCAGCAGCCATCCCGGGACAGGAGGCTATGGCTACACCTTC.

J is TRBJ2-1 and V is TRBV11-3, with 9 nucleotides matching TRBD1. This CDR3 is 16 amino acids long. J was trimmed by 8 bases and V by 5 bases; bases with no gene match: 13. Germline assignment: CDR1 SGHNT and CDR2 YENEEA. Written as DNA, the CDR3 is TGTGCCAGCAGCCCGAGAACCGGGACAGGGTTGGATGAGCAGTTCTTC. The encoded protein is CASSPRTGTGLDEQFF.

Remarks on this clone: Other DNA sequences within the sample encode an identical CDR3. V is TRBV28 and J is TRBJ2-7, with D tentatively TRBD1 or TRBD2 (6 bases each). Trimming cost V 4 bases and J 4 bases, with 11 bases left between them. The length of the CDR3 is 13 residues. Per the germline V gene, CDR1 is MDHEN and CDR2 is SYDVKM. The CDR3 loop reads CASSSGGGYEQYF. For the CDR3, the DNA is TGTGCCAGCAGTTCCGGAGGGGGGTACGAGCAGTACTTC. The variable domain in full, with the rest retrieved from reference TRBV28 and TRBJ2-7, is DVKVTQSSRYLVKRTGEKVFLECVQDMDHENMFWYRQDPGLGLRLIYFSYDVKMKEKGDIPEGYSVSREKKERFSLILESASTNQTSMYLCASSSGGGYEQYFGPGTRLTVT.

This chain links TRBV4-3 with TRBJ1-2; D is undetermined. Trimming left V 1 base short and J 3 bases short, with 9 bases between. This CDR3 contains 14 residues. Germline CDR1 LGHNA, CDR2 YSLEER. In DNA, the CDR3 is TGCGCCAGCAGCCAAGGAGGAGAAGACTATGGCTACACCTTC. This translates into CASSQGGEDYGYTF.

V and J are TRBV28 and TRBJ2-1; 10 bases match TRBD2. Per germline, CDR1 MDHEN and CDR2 SYDVKM. The CDR3 consists of 16 residues. V dropped 5 bases and J dropped 7; count of bases not matched to a gene: 11. CDR3: CASSPRIAGGLNEQFF. Here the CDR3 DNA reads TGTGCCAGCAGTCCCCGGATAGCGGGAGGATTAAATGAGCAGTTCTTC.

The chain employs TRBV27 and TRBJ1-2; 7 bases fit TRBD1. V trimming: 2 bases; J trimming: 6 bases; junction bases outside the gene matches: 6. The CDR3 has 14 residues. Germline V gene lookup returns CDR1 MNHEY and CDR2 SMNVEV (reference sequence). The CDR3 loop is CASSLAGGGDGYTF. Written as DNA, the CDR3 is TGTGCCAGCAGTTTAGCAGGGGGAGGGGATGGCTACACCTTC.

V and J are TRBV19 and TRBJ2-7, with D perhaps TRBD2 (5 bases). Germline lookup yields CDR1 LNHDA and CDR2 SQIVND (reference sequence). V was cut by 1 base and J by 4 bases, with 14 bases left in between. This CDR3 is built from 15 residues. CDR3 bases: TGTGCCAGTAGTATAGGAGAGGGATCCTTTTACGAGCAGTACTTC. Its translation: CASSIGEGSFYEQYF. The variable domain in full, completed from reference TRBV19 and TRBJ2-7, reads DGGITQSPKYLFRKEGQNVTLSCEQNLNHDAMYWYRQDPGQGLRLIYYSQIVNDFQKGDIAEGYSVSREKKESFPLTVTSAQKNPTAFYLCASSIGEGSFYEQYFGPGTRLTVT.

Turning to this clone: Being one base from a much bigger clone, this may be a read error. Other DNA variants within this sample encode the same CDR3. V and J are TRBV2 and TRBJ1-2; D unresolved. Trimming pared 3 bases from V and 2 bases from J, leaving 1 base between. Germline-derived CDR1 and CDR2 are SNHLY and FYNNEI. The CDR3 covers 11 residues. The CDR3 region is CASSDNYGYTF. For the CDR3, the DNA is TGTGCCAGCAGTGACAACTATGGCTACACCTTC.

V gene TRBV9 combines with J gene TRBJ2-2, with 8 positions matching TRBD1. Germline V lookup: CDR1 SGDLS, CDR2 YYNGEE. The junction had 14 bases not matched to a gene; V was cut back by 4 bases and J by 3 bases. This CDR3 comprises 18 residues. CDR3 sequence (DNA): TGTGCCAGCAGCACCCCCGGGACAGGAAAAGGGGACACCGGGGAGCTGTTTTTT. Amino acids: CASSTPGTGKGDTGELFF.

V is TRBV7-2 and J is TRBJ1-2; D call uncertain. V was trimmed by 6 bases and J by 6 bases, leaving 20 bases between them. The CDR3 runs to 15 residues. The germline gives CDR1 SGHTA, CDR2 FQGNSA. The CDR3 protein is CASRKPRSGIHGYTF. The CDR3 nucleotides read TGTGCCAGCAGAAAGCCTCGGTCAGGAATTCATGGCTACACCTTC.